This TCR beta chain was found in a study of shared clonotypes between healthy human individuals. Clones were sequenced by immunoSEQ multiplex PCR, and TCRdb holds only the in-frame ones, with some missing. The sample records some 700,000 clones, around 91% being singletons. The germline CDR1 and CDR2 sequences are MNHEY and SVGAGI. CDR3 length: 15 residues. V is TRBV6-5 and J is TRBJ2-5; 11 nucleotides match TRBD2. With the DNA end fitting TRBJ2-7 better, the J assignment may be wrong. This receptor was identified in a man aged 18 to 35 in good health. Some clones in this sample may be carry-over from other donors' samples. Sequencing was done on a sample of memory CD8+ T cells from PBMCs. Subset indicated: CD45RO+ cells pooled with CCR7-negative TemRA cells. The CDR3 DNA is TGTGCCAGCAGCACAACAGGGACTAGCGGCTCCGAGCAGTACTTC. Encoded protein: CASSTTGTSGSEQYF.